A selection of T cell receptor beta chains follows, all from one sample in a study of blood T cell repertoires in COVID-19. The table came from immunoSEQ multiplex PCR; TCRdb's copy has only in-frame clones and leaves some out. The sample consists of about 190,000 clones, 70% to 80% of them appearing once. The sample consisted of peripheral blood. The receptors derive from a woman aged 45-65 years with acute or convalescent COVID-19. The CDR3 runs from the conserved cysteine through the conserved F or W. The order of the fields is CDR3 length, V gene, J gene, D gene, clone size, CDR3 DNA, CDR3 protein. D genes are given only for firm matches. Clone sizes are given selectively: once, few, many, or a class where the clone is expanded.

len: 13; v_gene: TRBV5-5; j_gene: TRBJ1-5; d_gene: .; abundance: .; CDR3nt: TGTGCCAGCAGCTTGCGGGGGAATCAGCCCCAGCATTTT; CDR3aa: CASSLRGNQPQHF
len: 14; v_gene: TRBV20-1; j_gene: TRBJ2-7; d_gene: TRBD2; abundance: few; CDR3nt: TGCAGTGCTAGTCGAGCTAGCGGGATCTCCGAGCAGTACTTC; CDR3aa: CSASRASGISEQYF
len: 14; v_gene: TRBV25-1; j_gene: TRBJ1-6; d_gene: .; abundance: .; CDR3nt: TGTGCCAGCAGTGATGAGAGAATCATTAGTCCCCTCCACTTT; CDR3aa: CASSDERIISPLHF
len: 15; v_gene: TRBV6-5; j_gene: TRBJ1-2; d_gene: TRBD1; abundance: .; CDR3nt: TGTGCCAGCAGCTCTCCGACAGGGATCAGCTATGGCTACACCTTC; CDR3aa: CASSSPTGISYGYTF
len: 14; v_gene: TRBV6-6; j_gene: TRBJ1-4; d_gene: .; abundance: .; CDR3nt: TGTGCCAGCAGGAGAGACAGCCATAATGAAAAACTGTTTTTT; CDR3aa: CASRRDSHNEKLFF
len: 16; v_gene: TRBV10-1; j_gene: TRBJ2-7; d_gene: TRBD2; abundance: .; CDR3nt: TGCGCCAGCAGTGACCAAAGCGGGAGTGGCTCCTACGAGCAGTACTTC; CDR3aa: CASSDQSGSGSYEQYF
len: 15; v_gene: TRBV5-8; j_gene: TRBJ2-7; d_gene: TRBD1; abundance: .; CDR3nt: TGTGCCAGCAGCTTGTCAGAGGGACAGGTCTGGGAGCAGTACTTC; CDR3aa: CASSLSEGQVWEQYF
len: 16; v_gene: TRBV9; j_gene: TRBJ2-1; d_gene: TRBD1; abundance: .; CDR3nt: TGTGCCAGCAGCCCCGACAGGGGGGTCCCGTACAATGAGCAGTTCTTC; CDR3aa: CASSPDRGVPYNEQFF
len: 13; v_gene: TRBV6-2/TRBV6-3; j_gene: TRBJ2-7; d_gene: .; abundance: .; CDR3nt: TGTGCCAGCACCCCGGGACTTCCCCCTATAGAGTACTTC; CDR3aa: CASTPGLPPIEYF
len: 12; v_gene: TRBV2; j_gene: TRBJ2-7; d_gene: .; abundance: .; CDR3nt: TGTGCCAGCAGGAGGGTGGGCTACGAGCAGTACTTC; CDR3aa: CASRRVGYEQYF
len: 15; v_gene: TRBV24-1; j_gene: TRBJ1-2; d_gene: TRBD1; abundance: .; CDR3nt: TGTGCCACCAGTGATCGAACAGGGGGGAACTATGGCTACACCTTC; CDR3aa: CATSDRTGGNYGYTF
len: 14; v_gene: TRBV7-2; j_gene: TRBJ1-5; d_gene: .; abundance: .; CDR3nt: TGTGCCAGCAGCTTAGGAGGCGGTGCGGGGACCCAGCATTTT; CDR3aa: CASSLGGGAGTQHF
len: 18; v_gene: TRBV28; j_gene: TRBJ1-5; d_gene: .; abundance: .; CDR3nt: TGTGCCAGCAGTTCCTCAACCGGGACACGGTTTAGCAATCAGCCCCAGCATTTT; CDR3aa: CASSSSTGTRFSNQPQHF
len: 16; v_gene: TRBV27; j_gene: TRBJ2-1; d_gene: .; abundance: .; CDR3nt: TGTGCCAGCAGTTTACTCTCGGGACTGGGTATCAATGAGCAGTTCTTC; CDR3aa: CASSLLSGLGINEQFF
len: 15; v_gene: TRBV30; j_gene: TRBJ2-6; d_gene: TRBD1; abundance: .; CDR3nt: TGTGCCTCGGACAGGTGGGACTCTGGGGCCAACGTCCTGACTTTC; CDR3aa: CASDRWDSGANVLTF
len: 14; v_gene: TRBV7-6; j_gene: TRBJ2-7; d_gene: .; abundance: .; CDR3nt: TGTGCCAGCAGCTTATTGGCAGGGTCGGACGAGCAGTACTTC; CDR3aa: CASSLLAGSDEQYF
len: 23; v_gene: TRBV13; j_gene: TRBJ2-1; d_gene: .; abundance: .; CDR3nt: TGTGCCAGCAGCTTAGAACATATCTTGCCGGAGGACCTCCGTGTGACCCCCCACAATGAGCAGTTCTTC; CDR3aa: CASSLEHILPEDLRVTPHNEQFF
len: 14; v_gene: TRBV4-3; j_gene: TRBJ1-1; d_gene: .; abundance: .; CDR3nt: TGCGCCAGCAGCTTTAGGCAGGGGAGCACTGAAGCTTTCTTT; CDR3aa: CASSFRQGSTEAFF
len: 13; v_gene: TRBV28; j_gene: TRBJ2-1; d_gene: .; abundance: few; CDR3nt: TGTGCCAGCAGTTTGTATTCCTACAATGAGCAGTTCTTC; CDR3aa: CASSLYSYNEQFF
len: 13; v_gene: TRBV24-1; j_gene: TRBJ2-7; d_gene: .; abundance: .; CDR3nt: TGTGCCACCAGTGATTCGGGGACTTACGAGCAGTACTTC; CDR3aa: CATSDSGTYEQYF
len: 15; v_gene: TRBV2; j_gene: TRBJ2-3; d_gene: .; abundance: .; CDR3nt: TGTGCCAGCAGTGAACAGGAAGGAAGCACAGATACGCAGTATTTT; CDR3aa: CASSEQEGSTDTQYF
len: 16; v_gene: TRBV14; j_gene: TRBJ2-3; d_gene: TRBD2; abundance: .; CDR3nt: TGTGCCAGCAGCCAAGATGGGCGGGGGGGCGTGGATACGCAGTATTTT; CDR3aa: CASSQDGRGGVDTQYF
len: 15; v_gene: TRBV28; j_gene: TRBJ2-3; d_gene: TRBD1; abundance: .; CDR3nt: TGTGCCAGCAGTTTAGTGGGACAGGGCCCAGATACGCAGTATTTT; CDR3aa: CASSLVGQGPDTQYF
len: 14; v_gene: TRBV28; j_gene: TRBJ1-1; d_gene: TRBD1; abundance: .; CDR3nt: TGTGCCAGCAAGTCAGGGGACAGGAACACTGAAGCTTTCTTT; CDR3aa: CASKSGDRNTEAFF
len: 11; v_gene: TRBV20-1; j_gene: TRBJ2-7; d_gene: .; abundance: once; CDR3nt: TGCAGTGCTTACAGGGAACGCGAGCAGTACTTC; CDR3aa: CSAYREREQYF
len: 16; v_gene: TRBV9; j_gene: TRBJ2-1; d_gene: TRBD1; abundance: .; CDR3nt: TGTGCCAGCAGCCCGACTCCCGGGACAGGGGGCAATGAGCAGTTCTTC; CDR3aa: CASSPTPGTGGNEQFF
len: 16; v_gene: TRBV10-2; j_gene: TRBJ2-7; d_gene: .; abundance: few; CDR3nt: TGCGCCAGCAGGGGGGGGCCTCCTTCCTTGGCCTACGAGCAGTACTTC; CDR3aa: CASRGGPPSLAYEQYF
len: 15; v_gene: TRBV20-1; j_gene: TRBJ2-7; d_gene: TRBD2; abundance: .; CDR3nt: TGCAGTGCTAGTGGACTAGCGGGGGGGAACTACGAGCAGTACTTC; CDR3aa: CSASGLAGGNYEQYF
len: 14; v_gene: TRBV5-1; j_gene: TRBJ1-1; d_gene: TRBD1; abundance: few; CDR3nt: TGCGCCAGCAGCTTGGCAGGGGGCTACGCTGAAGCTTTCTTT; CDR3aa: CASSLAGGYAEAFF
len: 13; v_gene: TRBV5-1; j_gene: TRBJ1-1; d_gene: .; abundance: .; CDR3nt: TGCGCCAGCAGCTTGGTTCCAAACACTGAAGCTTTCTTT; CDR3aa: CASSLVPNTEAFF
len: 17; v_gene: TRBV23-1; j_gene: TRBJ1-2; d_gene: .; abundance: .; CDR3nt: TGCGCCAGCAGTCAATCTAGGGGGTTCCCCGGCGAGGATGGCTACACCTTC; CDR3aa: CASSQSRGFPGEDGYTF
len: 12; v_gene: TRBV6-6; j_gene: TRBJ2-5; d_gene: .; abundance: once; CDR3nt: TGTGCCAGCAGGGGGCAACAAGAGACCCAGTACTTC; CDR3aa: CASRGQQETQYF
len: 17; v_gene: TRBV21-1; j_gene: TRBJ2-7; d_gene: .; abundance: .; CDR3nt: .; CDR3aa: CASSPIRGDYSCYEQYF
len: 13; v_gene: TRBV18; j_gene: TRBJ1-5; d_gene: .; abundance: few; CDR3nt: TGTGCCAGCTCACCAGAGCCGAGTCAGCCCCAGCATTTT; CDR3aa: CASSPEPSQPQHF
len: 19; v_gene: TRBV11-2; j_gene: TRBJ2-3; d_gene: TRBD2; abundance: .; CDR3nt: TGTGCCAGCAGCTCTCGTTTGGGAGCGGGAGGGCCGCGAGCAGATACGCAGTATTTT; CDR3aa: CASSSRLGAGGPRADTQYF
len: 16; v_gene: TRBV19; j_gene: TRBJ2-3; d_gene: TRBD1; abundance: .; CDR3nt: TGTGCCAGTAGCCGACAGGGGGCATTGTCTTCAGATACGCAGTATTTT; CDR3aa: CASSRQGALSSDTQYF
len: 14; v_gene: TRBV6-5; j_gene: TRBJ2-5; d_gene: .; abundance: .; CDR3nt: TGTGCCGGAAAGGGGGGGACACTCCAAGAGACCCAGTACTTC; CDR3aa: CAGKGGTLQETQYF
len: 13; v_gene: TRBV15; j_gene: TRBJ2-7; d_gene: TRBD1; abundance: .; CDR3nt: TGTGCCACCAGCAGGGGACAGAACTACGAGCAGTACTTC; CDR3aa: CATSRGQNYEQYF
len: 17; v_gene: TRBV7-6; j_gene: TRBJ2-1; d_gene: TRBD2; abundance: .; CDR3nt: TGTGCCAGCAGCTTAATAGCGGGAGACCACTCCTACAATGAGCAGTTCTTC; CDR3aa: CASSLIAGDHSYNEQFF
len: 14; v_gene: TRBV10-1; j_gene: TRBJ2-7; d_gene: TRBD1; abundance: .; CDR3nt: TGCGCCAGCAGTGCCGGGACAGGGTTTGGTGAGCAGTACTTC; CDR3aa: CASSAGTGFGEQYF
len: 13; v_gene: TRBV7-6; j_gene: TRBJ1-5; d_gene: .; abundance: .; CDR3nt: TGTGCCAGCAGCCTGACCAGGAATCAGCCCCAGCATTTT; CDR3aa: CASSLTRNQPQHF
len: 14; v_gene: TRBV7-2; j_gene: TRBJ1-1; d_gene: TRBD1; abundance: .; CDR3nt: TGTGCCAGCATCCCGGACAGGGGCTACACTGAAGCTTTCTTT; CDR3aa: CASIPDRGYTEAFF
len: 13; v_gene: TRBV6-2/TRBV6-3; j_gene: TRBJ1-2; d_gene: .; abundance: .; CDR3nt: TGTGCCAGCAGTCCACACACAGGGTCTCTCGGCACCTTC; CDR3aa: CASSPHTGSLGTF
len: 14; v_gene: TRBV27; j_gene: TRBJ1-6; d_gene: .; abundance: once; CDR3nt: TGTGCCAGCAGGGATGCCGGGCGCGGGACACCCCTCCACTTT; CDR3aa: CASRDAGRGTPLHF
len: 13; v_gene: TRBV11-2; j_gene: TRBJ1-2; d_gene: .; abundance: .; CDR3nt: TGTGCCAGCAGGAACAGGTCTTCTGAGGACTACACCTTC; CDR3aa: CASRNRSSEDYTF